This T cell receptor beta chain is drawn from a study of blood T cell repertoires in COVID-19. The method was immunoSEQ multiplex PCR; TCRdb's version includes in-frame clones alone and lacks a portion of them. The sample has over 75,000 clones; about 86% are singletons. V was pared by 5 bases and J by 4 bases, with 13 bases between. Germline assignment: CDR1 SGDLS and CDR2 YYNGEE. The CDR3 is 15 residues long. This clone has more than one count but fewer than ten. The rearrangement links TRBV9 to TRBJ1-6; maybe TRBD1 (6 bases). The origin of this receptor is a man between 45 and 60 years old with COVID-19, enrolled during active disease. The sample consisted of peripheral blood. The CDR3 DNA is TGTGCCAGCAGGCTTACAGGGCTGTATAATTCACCCCTCCACTTT. Amino acid sequence: CASRLTGLYNSPLHF.